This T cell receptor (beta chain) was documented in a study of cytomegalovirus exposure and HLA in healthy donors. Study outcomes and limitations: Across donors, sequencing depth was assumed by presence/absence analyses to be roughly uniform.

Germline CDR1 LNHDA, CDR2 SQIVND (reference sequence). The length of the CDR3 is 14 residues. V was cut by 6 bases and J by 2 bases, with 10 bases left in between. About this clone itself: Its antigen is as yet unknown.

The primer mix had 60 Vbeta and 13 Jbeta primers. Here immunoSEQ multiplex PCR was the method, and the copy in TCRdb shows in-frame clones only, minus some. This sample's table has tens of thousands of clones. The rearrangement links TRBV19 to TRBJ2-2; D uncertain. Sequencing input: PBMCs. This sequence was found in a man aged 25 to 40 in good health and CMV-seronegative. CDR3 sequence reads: CASRPARNTGELFF. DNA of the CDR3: TGTGCCAGTAGACCAGCGAGAAACACCGGGGAGCTGTTTTTT.